These 11 T cell receptor beta chains originate from one sample sequenced in a study of vaccination effects on CD4 cells after COVID-19. These receptors' antigens are unknown. Before sequencing took place, the ViraFEST assay used viral peptide pools to expand antigen-specific CD4+ T cells. The authors isolated CD4+ T cells after approximately 9 days of culture. According to the study, vaccine recipients showed no prior SARS-CoV-2 infection and negative nucleocapsid antibodies. TCRdb's copy holds only in-frame clones and misses some; the assay was immunoSEQ multiplex PCR. The sample lists about 73,000 clones, around 74% occurring once. The source was CD4+ T cells from PBMCs cultured with HCoV-NL63 spike peptides, collected before COVID-19 vaccination. These receptors were collected from a human donor who received a COVID-19 vaccine.

The rearrangement uses TRBV7-3 and TRBJ1-1; D possibly corresponds to TRBD1 (5 bases). Trimming left V 2 bases short and J 1 base short, with 5 bases between. The V gene's germline CDR1 is SGHTA and CDR2 FQGTGA. This CDR3 is 13 amino acids long. Here the CDR3 DNA reads TGTGCCAGCAGCTTAGACAGGAACACTGAAGCTTTCTTT. This gives the protein CASSLDRNTEAFF.

Note on this clone: The sample has other DNA sequences that encode this CDR3 too. The J gene is TRBJ2-2, the V gene TRBV9; the match to TRBD2 covers 13 bases. The ends lost 0 bases at V and 3 bases at J; junction bases unmatched: 2. Looked up from germline, CDR1 is SGDLS and CDR2 is YYNGEE. CDR3 length: 17 amino acids. The CDR3 DNA reads as TGTGCCAGCAGCGTAGGACTAGCGGGGGGCCACACCGGGGAGCTGTTTTTT. Its translation is CASSVGLAGGHTGELFF.

CDR3 in DNA: TGTGCCAGCTCTCGGGGGCGGCTTAATGAAAAACTGTTTTTT. Protein sequence: CASSRGRLNEKLFF. The rearrangement links TRBV7-8 to TRBJ1-4, with D possibly TRBD1 on 6 matching bases. Germline assignment: CDR1 SGHVS and CDR2 FQNEAQ. Trimming left V 8 bases short and J 4 bases short, with 14 bases between. The CDR3 is made up of 14 amino acids.

The chain is built from TRBV5-1 and TRBJ2-5; D assignment may be TRBD1 or TRBD2 (6 bases each). Germline V gene sequence: CDR1 SGHRS, CDR2 YFSETQ. The CDR3 loop spans 14 amino acids. Trimming stripped 7 bases from V and 6 bases from J, with 19 bases between. Here the CDR3 DNA reads TGCGCCAGCGATCTGGAGGGGGGCGCGAAGACCCAGTACTTC. Translated, it gives CASDLEGGAKTQYF. Combining the CDR3 with reference TRBV5-1 and TRBJ2-5 gives the whole variable domain KAGVTQTPRYLIKTRGQQVTLSCSPISGHRSVSWYQQTPGQGLQFLFEYFSETQRNKGNFPGRFSGRQFSNSRSEMNVSTLELGDSALYLCASDLEGGAKTQYFGPGTRLLVL.

This clone was seen a handful of times. This chain joins TRBV5-6 and TRBJ1-2, with D unresolved. Trimming cost V 0 bases and J 0 bases, with 12 bases left between them. The length of the CDR3 is 16 residues. Germline V gene data show CDR1 as SGHDT and CDR2 as YYEEEE. CDR3 nucleotide sequence: TGTGCCAGCAGCTTGGGAAGTAAAAGAGCTAACTATGGCTACACCTTC. The encoded protein is CASSLGSKRANYGYTF.

The rearrangement uses TRBV27 and TRBJ2-3; no reliable D call. The V end lost 3 bases, the J end lost 2 bases, and 9 bases lay between the germline ends. The length of the CDR3 is 14 residues. Germline values: CDR1 MNHEY, CDR2 SMNVEV (reference sequence). Here the CDR3 reads CASSFGPYTDTQYF. The CDR3, as DNA: TGTGCCAGCAGTTTCGGCCCCTACACAGATACGCAGTATTTT.

The V and J genes are TRBV19 and TRBJ2-5; tentatively, D is TRBD1 or TRBD2 (5 bases each). Trimming removed 5 bases at V and 4 bases at J, with 20 bases between. The germline gives CDR1 LNHDA, CDR2 SQIVND (reference sequence). This CDR3 comprises 16 residues. In nucleotides, the CDR3 is TGTGCCAGTAGTCCACGGGCCTCCCCCGGGGCAGAGACCCAGTACTTC. As protein: CASSPRASPGAETQYF.

The chain recombines TRBV21-1 with TRBJ2-7; the table's D call, TRBD2, has no DNA check behind it. TRBV21-1 represents a pseudogene. The CDR3 has 14 residues. As DNA, the CDR3 is TGTGCCAGCAGCAAAGCGGCGGGTTCCTACGAGCAGTACGTC. It translates to CASSKAAGSYEQYV.

In this sample, this clone turned up once. The chain has TRBV6-6 and TRBJ1-1; D uncertain. The V gene's germline CDR1 is MNHNY and CDR2 SVGAGI (reference sequence). CDR3 length equals 12 residues. V shed 6 bases and J shed 0 bases, with 5 bases lying between them. CDR3 bases: TGTGCCAGCAGCCGGATGAACACTGAAGCTTTCTTT. Translation gives CASSRMNTEAFF.

DNA of the CDR3: TGTGCCAGCAGGGACAGGGTTCATCACGAGCAGTACGTC. The encoded protein is CASRDRVHHEQYV. The rearrangement links TRBV2 to TRBJ2-7, with 8 bases matching TRBD1. CDR1 is SNHLY, CDR2 FYNNEI, per germline. The CDR3 extends over 13 amino acids. V lost 6 bases, J lost 5 bases, and 6 bases stayed unmatched.

The genes are TRBV27 and TRBJ2-2; no clear D gene. Trimming removed 2 bases at V and 0 bases at J, with 10 bases between. The CDR3 contains 16 residues. The germline V gene encodes CDR1 MNHEY and CDR2 SMNVEV (reference sequence). The CDR3 nucleotides read TGTGCCAGCAGTTTACCGGGCCCCCCGAACACCGGGGAGCTGTTTTTT. Residues: CASSLPGPPNTGELFF.